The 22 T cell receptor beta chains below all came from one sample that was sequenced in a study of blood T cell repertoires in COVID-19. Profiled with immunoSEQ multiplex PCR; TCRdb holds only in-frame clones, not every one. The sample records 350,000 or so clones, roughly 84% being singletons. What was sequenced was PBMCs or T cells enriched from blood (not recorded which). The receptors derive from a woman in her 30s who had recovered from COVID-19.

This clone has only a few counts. The CDR3 region is CASSNRDRGSYEQYF. The CDR3, as DNA: TGTGCCAGTAGTAACCGGGACAGGGGCTCCTACGAGCAGTACTTC. V and J are TRBV19 and TRBJ2-7; 10 bases line up with TRBD1. Per the germline V gene, CDR1 is LNHDA and CDR2 is SQIVND (reference sequence). This CDR3 contains 15 residues. V gave up 4 bases and J gave up 0 bases; unmatched junction bases: 3.

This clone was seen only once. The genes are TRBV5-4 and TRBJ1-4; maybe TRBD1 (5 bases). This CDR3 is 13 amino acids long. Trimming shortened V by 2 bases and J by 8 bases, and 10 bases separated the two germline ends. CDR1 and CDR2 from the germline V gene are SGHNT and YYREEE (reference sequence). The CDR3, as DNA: TGTGCCAGCAGCTTCATACAGGAGGAAAAACTGTTTTTT. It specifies CASSFIQEEKLFF.

The CDR3 coding sequence is TGCGCCAGCAGCCCCAGGACAGGGGGCGAGAATACGCAGTATTTT. This gives the protein CASSPRTGGENTQYF. The chain couples TRBV5-1 to TRBJ2-3; 11 bases match TRBD1. The CDR3 runs to 15 residues. Germline V lookup: CDR1 SGHRS, CDR2 YFSETQ. J was trimmed by 7 bases and V by 4 bases; bases with no gene match: 8.

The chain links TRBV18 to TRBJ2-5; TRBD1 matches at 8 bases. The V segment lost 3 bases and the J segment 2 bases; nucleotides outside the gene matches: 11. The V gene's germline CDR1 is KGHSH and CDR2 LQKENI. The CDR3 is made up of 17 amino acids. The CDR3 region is CASSPPLGQDLQETQYF. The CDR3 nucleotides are TGTGCCAGCTCACCTCCCTTGGGACAGGACCTTCAAGAGACCCAGTACTTC.

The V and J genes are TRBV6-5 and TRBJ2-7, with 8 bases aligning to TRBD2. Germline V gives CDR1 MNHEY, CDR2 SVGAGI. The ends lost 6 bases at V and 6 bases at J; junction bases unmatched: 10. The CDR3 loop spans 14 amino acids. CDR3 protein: CASRPRGGLVEQYF. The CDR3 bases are TGTGCCAGCAGACCCCGCGGGGGGCTGGTCGAGCAGTACTTC.

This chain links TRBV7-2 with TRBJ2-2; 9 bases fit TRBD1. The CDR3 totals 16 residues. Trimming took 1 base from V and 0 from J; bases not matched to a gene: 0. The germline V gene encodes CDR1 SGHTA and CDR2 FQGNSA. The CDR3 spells CASSLGQGANTGELFF. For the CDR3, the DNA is TGTGCCAGCAGCTTAGGACAGGGGGCGAACACCGGGGAGCTGTTTTTT.

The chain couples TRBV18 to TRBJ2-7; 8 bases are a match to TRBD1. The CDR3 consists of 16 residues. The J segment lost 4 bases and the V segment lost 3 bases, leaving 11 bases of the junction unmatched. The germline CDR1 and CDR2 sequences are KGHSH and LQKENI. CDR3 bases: TGTGCCAGCTCACCGGAGGGAGCAGGGGGCCAGTACGAGCAGTACTTC. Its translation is CASSPEGAGGQYEQYF.

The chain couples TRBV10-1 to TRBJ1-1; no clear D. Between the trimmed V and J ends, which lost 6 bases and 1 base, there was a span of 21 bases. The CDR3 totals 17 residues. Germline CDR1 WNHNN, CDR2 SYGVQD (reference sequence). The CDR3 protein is CASRRGPDPSGNTEAFF. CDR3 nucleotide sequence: TGCGCCAGCAGGCGTGGCCCTGACCCCTCAGGGAACACTGAAGCTTTCTTT.

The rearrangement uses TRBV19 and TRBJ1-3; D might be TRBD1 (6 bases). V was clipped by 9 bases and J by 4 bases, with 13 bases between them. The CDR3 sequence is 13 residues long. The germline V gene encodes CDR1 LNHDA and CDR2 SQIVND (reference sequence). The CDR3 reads CASSGGYGNTIYF. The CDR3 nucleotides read TGTGCCAGCTCGGGGGGCTACGGAAACACCATATATTTT.

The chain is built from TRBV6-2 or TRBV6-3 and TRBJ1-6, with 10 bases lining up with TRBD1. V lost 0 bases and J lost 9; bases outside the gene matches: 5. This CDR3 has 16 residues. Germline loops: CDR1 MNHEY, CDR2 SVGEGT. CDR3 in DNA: TGTGCCAGCAGTTACTCGACAGGGGGCGCCGGTTCACCCCTCCACTTT. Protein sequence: CASSYSTGGAGSPLHF.

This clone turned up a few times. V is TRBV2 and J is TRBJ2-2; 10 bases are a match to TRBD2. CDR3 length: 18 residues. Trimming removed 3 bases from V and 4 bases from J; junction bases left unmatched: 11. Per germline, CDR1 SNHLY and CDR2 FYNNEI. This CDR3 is CASSDWQAGGPGTGELFF. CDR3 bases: TGTGCCAGCAGTGATTGGCAAGCGGGGGGGCCGGGCACCGGGGAGCTGTTTTTT.

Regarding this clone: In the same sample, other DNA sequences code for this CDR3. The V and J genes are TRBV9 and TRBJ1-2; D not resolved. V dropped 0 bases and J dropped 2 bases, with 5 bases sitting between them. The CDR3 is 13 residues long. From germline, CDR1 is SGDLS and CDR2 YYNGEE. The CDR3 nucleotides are TGTGCCAGCAGCGTAGACTCCAACTATGGCTACACCTTC. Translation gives CASSVDSNYGYTF.

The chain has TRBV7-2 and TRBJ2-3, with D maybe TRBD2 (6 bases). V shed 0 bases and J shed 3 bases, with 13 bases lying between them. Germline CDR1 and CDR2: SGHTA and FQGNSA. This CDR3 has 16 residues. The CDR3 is CASSLAEAGWTDTQYF. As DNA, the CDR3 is TGTGCCAGCAGCTTAGCGGAGGCGGGGTGGACAGATACGCAGTATTTT.

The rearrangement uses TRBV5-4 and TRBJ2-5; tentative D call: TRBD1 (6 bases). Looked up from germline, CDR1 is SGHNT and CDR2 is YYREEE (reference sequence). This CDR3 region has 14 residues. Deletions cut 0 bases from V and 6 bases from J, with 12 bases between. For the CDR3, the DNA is TGTGCCAGCAGCTTGGGGGGGCAGGGCCAGACCCAGTACTTC. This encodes CASSLGGQGQTQYF.

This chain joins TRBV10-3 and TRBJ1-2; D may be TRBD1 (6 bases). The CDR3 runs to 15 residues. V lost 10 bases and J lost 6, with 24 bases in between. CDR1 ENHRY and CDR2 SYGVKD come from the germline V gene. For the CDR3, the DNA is TGTGCCACCCTGGCCCGTCTAGGACAGATAAATGGCTACACCTTC. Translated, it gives CATLARLGQINGYTF.

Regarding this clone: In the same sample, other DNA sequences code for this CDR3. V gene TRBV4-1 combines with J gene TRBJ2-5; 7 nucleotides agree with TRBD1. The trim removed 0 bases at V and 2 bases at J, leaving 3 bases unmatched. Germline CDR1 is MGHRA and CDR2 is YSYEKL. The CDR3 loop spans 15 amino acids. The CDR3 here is CASSQDVTGQETQYF. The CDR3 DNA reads TGCGCCAGCAGCCAAGATGTGACAGGGCAAGAGACCCAGTACTTC.

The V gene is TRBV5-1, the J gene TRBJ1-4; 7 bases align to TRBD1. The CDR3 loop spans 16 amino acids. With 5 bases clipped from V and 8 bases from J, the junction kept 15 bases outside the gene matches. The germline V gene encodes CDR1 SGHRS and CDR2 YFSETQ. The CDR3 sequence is CASRLGETGTVEKLFF. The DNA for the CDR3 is TGCGCCAGCAGACTTGGGGAAACCGGGACAGTCGAAAAACTGTTTTTT.

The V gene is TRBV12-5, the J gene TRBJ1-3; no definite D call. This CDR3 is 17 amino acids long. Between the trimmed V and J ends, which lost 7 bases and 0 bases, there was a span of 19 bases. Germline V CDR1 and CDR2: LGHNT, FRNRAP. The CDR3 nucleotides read TGTGCTAGTGTCTCGGCGGGGAGTATCTTCTCTGGAAACACCATATATTTT. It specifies CASVSAGSIFSGNTIYF.

The CDR3 nucleotides are TGTGCCAGCAGCACGACAGGGGGCGCCTACGAGCAGTACTTC. Translated: CASSTTGGAYEQYF. This sequence joins TRBV2 and TRBJ2-7; TRBD1 matches 10 bases. After removal of 6 bases from V and 2 bases from J, the junction contained 4 bases not matched to a gene. Germline lookup yields CDR1 SNHLY and CDR2 FYNNEI. The CDR3 is made up of 14 amino acids.

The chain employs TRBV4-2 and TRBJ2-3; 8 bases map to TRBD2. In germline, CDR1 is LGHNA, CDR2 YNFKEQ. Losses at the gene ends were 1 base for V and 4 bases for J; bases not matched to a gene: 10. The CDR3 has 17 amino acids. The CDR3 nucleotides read TGTGCCAGCAGCCAAGGTCGGCTAGCGGGTAGGGCAGATACGCAGTATTTT. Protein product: CASSQGRLAGRADTQYF.

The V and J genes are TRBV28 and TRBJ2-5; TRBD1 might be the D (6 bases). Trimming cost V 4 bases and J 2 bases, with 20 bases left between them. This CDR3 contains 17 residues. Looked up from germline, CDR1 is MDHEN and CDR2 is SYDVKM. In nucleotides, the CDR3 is TGTGCCAGCAGTTCCCTGACAGGAAGAAACATACAAGAGACCCAGTACTTC. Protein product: CASSSLTGRNIQETQYF.

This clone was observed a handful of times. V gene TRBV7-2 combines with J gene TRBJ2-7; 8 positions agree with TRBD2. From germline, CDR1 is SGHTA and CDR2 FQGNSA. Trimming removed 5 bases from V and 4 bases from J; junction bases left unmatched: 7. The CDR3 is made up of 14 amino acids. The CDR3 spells CASSDRGGRYEQYF. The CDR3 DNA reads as TGTGCCAGCAGCGATCGGGGGGGCCGATACGAGCAGTACTTC.